This T cell receptor (beta chain) was sequenced for a study of blood T cell repertoires in COVID-19. The method was immunoSEQ multiplex PCR; TCRdb's version includes in-frame clones alone and lacks a portion of them. The sample contains around 86,000 clones, over 65% of which appear only once. The CDR3 covers 17 residues. The V gene's germline CDR1 is MDHEN and CDR2 SYDVKM. V lost 6 bases, J lost 4 bases, and 11 bases stayed unmatched. The source material was peripheral blood. The rearrangement joins TRBV28 to TRBJ2-2; 10 bases fit TRBD1. The receptor comes from a human donor in a cohort sampled during active COVID-19. The CDR3 protein is CASRGTGAGVSTGELFF. For the CDR3, the DNA is TGTGCCAGCAGGGGGACAGGGGCGGGCGTATCCACCGGGGAGCTGTTTTTT.